The TCR beta chain described here comes from a study of CD8 T cells in Susac syndrome. CDR3 length: 14 amino acids. The V and J ends lost 4 bases and 0 bases respectively, with 10 bases between them. In germline, CDR1 is SGHDT, CDR2 YYEEEE. With random hexamers, roughly 0.5 to 1 ug RNA was reverse transcribed. TCRdb recomputed calls from the immunoSEQ multiplex PCR reads with MiXCR, one row per CDR3 protein. This sample has roughly 160,000 distinct CDR3 sequences, with 90% to 97% found just once. J is TRBJ1-2 and V is TRBV5-6; D is undetermined. This receptor was obtained from a human donor with Susac syndrome. Specimen: CD4+ T cells from PBMCs. The CDR3 protein is CASSPFNANYGYTF. The CDR3 nucleotides read TGTGCCAGCAGCCCCTTCAACGCTAACTATGGCTACACCTTC.